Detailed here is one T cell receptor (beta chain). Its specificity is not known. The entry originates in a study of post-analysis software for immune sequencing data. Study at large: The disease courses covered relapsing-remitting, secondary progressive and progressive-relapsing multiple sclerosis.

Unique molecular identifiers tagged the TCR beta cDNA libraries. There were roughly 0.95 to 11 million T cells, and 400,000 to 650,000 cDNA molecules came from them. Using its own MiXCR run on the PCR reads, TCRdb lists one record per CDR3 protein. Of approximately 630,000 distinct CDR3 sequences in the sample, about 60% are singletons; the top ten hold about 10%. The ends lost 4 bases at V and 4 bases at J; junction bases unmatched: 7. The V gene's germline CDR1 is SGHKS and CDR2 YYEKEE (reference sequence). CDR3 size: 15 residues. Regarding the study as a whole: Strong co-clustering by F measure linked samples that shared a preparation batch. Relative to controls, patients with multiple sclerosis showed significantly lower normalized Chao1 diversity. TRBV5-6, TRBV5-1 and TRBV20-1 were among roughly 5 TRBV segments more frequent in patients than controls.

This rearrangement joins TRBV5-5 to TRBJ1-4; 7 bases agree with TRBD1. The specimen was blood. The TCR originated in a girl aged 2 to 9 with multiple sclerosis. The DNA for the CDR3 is TGTGCCAGCAGCCTCGGGACAGACTATAATGAAAAACTGTTTTTT. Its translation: CASSLGTDYNEKLFF.